What follows describes a single T cell receptor beta chain. These data originate in a study of glioma-infiltrating T cells after dendritic cell vaccination. The data were produced by immunoSEQ multiplex PCR, yet TCRdb's version contains in-frame clones alone and is incomplete. The sample carries about 30,000 clones, 90% recorded once. Germline V gene data show CDR1 as SGHAT and CDR2 as FQNNGV. This CDR3 is built from 16 residues. V was trimmed by 1 base and J by 7 bases, leaving 20 bases between them. Sample: blood, taken before dendritic cell vaccination. The rearrangement links TRBV11-2 to TRBJ2-7, with D maybe TRBD1 (5 bases). The receptor's source is a human donor with glioblastoma. Written as DNA, the CDR3 is TGTGCCAGCAGCTTAGTCCCCGGCCAGGGTATGGGGGAGCAGTACTTC. Protein product: CASSLVPGQGMGEQYF.